This T cell receptor beta chain was identified during a study of T-cell memory formation after mild COVID-19. Study at large: Clustering of TCRs was largely donor specific.

A single record per CDR3 protein comes from TCRdb applying MiXCR to the 5' RACE reads. This table has around 300,000 distinct CDR3 sequences, 8% to 9% appearing once. Concerning this clonotype: Antigen: not known.

The CDR3 sequence is 19 residues long. V trimming: 5 bases; J trimming: 5 bases; junction bases outside the gene matches: 16. Germline V gives CDR1 SGHTA, CDR2 FQGTGA. Study results and limitations: Contracting CD4+ clones were located mainly in CM and EM, and CD8+ clones in EMRA.

The source of this sequence is a man younger than 35 who had mild COVID-19 (a few samples of this study predate the infection). Cell type and time point are not known. Input material: PBMCs or a T cell subset sorted from them (not recorded which). The chain links TRBV7-3 to TRBJ2-5; 14 bases align to TRBD2. This CDR3 reads CASSPQTSGGARSSETQYF. The CDR3 DNA is TGTGCCAGCAGCCCGCAGACTAGCGGGGGGGCTAGGTCTTCGGAGACCCAGTACTTC.